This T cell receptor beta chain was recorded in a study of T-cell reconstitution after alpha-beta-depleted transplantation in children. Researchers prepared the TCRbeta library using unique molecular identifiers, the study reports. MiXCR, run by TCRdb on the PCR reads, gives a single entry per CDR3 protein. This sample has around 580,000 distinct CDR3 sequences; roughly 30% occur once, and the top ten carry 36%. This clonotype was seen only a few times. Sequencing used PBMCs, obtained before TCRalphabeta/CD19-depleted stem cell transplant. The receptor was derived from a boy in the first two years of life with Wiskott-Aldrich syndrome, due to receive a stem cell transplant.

The CDR3 loop reads CSVSTGYYGYTF. The CDR3 bases are TGCAGCGTCTCGACAGGATACTATGGCTACACCTTC. The rearrangement links TRBV29-1 to TRBJ1-2; D might be TRBD1 (6 bases). Trimming cost V 6 bases and J 3 bases, with 11 bases left between them. The CDR3 is made up of 12 amino acids. CDR1 and CDR2 (germline): SQVTM, ANQGSEA.